Shown below are 9 T cell receptor beta chains from a single sample sequenced in a study of blood T cell repertoires in COVID-19. Data came from immunoSEQ multiplex PCR; TCRdb stores just in-frame clones and leaves some out. The sample contains a few hundred thousand clones, around 91% of which appear only once. Input material: PBMCs or T cells enriched from blood (not recorded which). These receptors all stem from a woman aged 18-30 years with acute COVID-19.

J is TRBJ2-2 and V is TRBV30; 7 positions match TRBD2. The length of the CDR3 is 16 residues. Germline CDR1 and CDR2: GTSNPN and SVGIG (reference sequence). After removal of 0 bases from V and 4 bases from J, the junction contained 8 bases not matched to a gene. CDR3: CAWSVLAGAVTGELFF. The CDR3 DNA is TGTGCCTGGAGTGTGCTGGCGGGAGCGGTCACCGGGGAGCTGTTTTTT.

This chain joins TRBV5-1 and TRBJ2-1; TRBD2 aligns across 11 bases. Germline V gives CDR1 SGHRS, CDR2 YFSETQ. With V trimmed by 4 bases and J by 8 bases, 14 bases remained unmatched. CDR3 length: 17 amino acids. CDR3 sequence (DNA): TGCGCCAGCAGCCGCGCCCCCACTAGCGGGAGTAGCTATGAGCAGTTCTTC. This encodes CASSRAPTSGSSYEQFF.

The chain links TRBV6-6 to TRBJ1-6; TRBD1 matches 11 bases. V lost 5 bases and J lost 0; bases outside the gene matches: 9. CDR1 and CDR2 (germline): MNHNY, SVGAGI (reference sequence). The CDR3 is made up of 19 amino acids. The CDR3 DNA reads TGTGCCAGCAGTCCCGGGACAGGGGGTCCTAGCTCCTATAATTCACCCCTCCACTTT. Translating gives CASSPGTGGPSSYNSPLHF.

This clone was found once. The CDR3 loop is CASSSASGRAAGELFF. CDR3 coding DNA: TGTGCCAGCAGCTCGGCTAGCGGGAGGGCTGCCGGGGAGCTGTTTTTT. The chain links TRBV11-3 to TRBJ2-2; 12 bases agree with TRBD2. The CDR3 is 16 amino acids. After removal of 4 bases from V and 6 bases from J, the junction contained 6 bases not matched to a gene. Germline V lookup: CDR1 SGHNT, CDR2 YENEEA.

This sequence joins TRBV6-5 and TRBJ1-6; possible D gene TRBD1, 6 bases. Trimming cost V 7 bases and J 6 bases, with 10 bases left between them. The CDR3 consists of 13 residues. CDR1 MNHEY and CDR2 SVGAGI come from the germline V gene. The CDR3 here is CASMTGTNSPLHF. The CDR3, as DNA: TGTGCCAGCATGACAGGAACTAATTCACCCCTCCACTTT.

The chain is built from TRBV2 and TRBJ2-1; TRBD2 aligns across 11 bases. This CDR3 is built from 15 residues. Trimming at V came to 5 bases and at J to 4 bases, leaving 4 bases not matched to a gene. The germline CDR1 and CDR2 sequences are SNHLY and FYNNEI. This CDR3 is CASSWGTSGYNEQFF. The CDR3, as DNA: TGTGCCAGCAGTTGGGGGACTAGCGGATACAATGAGCAGTTCTTC.

The rearrangement links TRBV4-2 to TRBJ2-7; 8 nucleotides match TRBD2. This CDR3 comprises 15 residues. Germline assignment: CDR1 LGHNA and CDR2 YNFKEQ. The junction had 8 bases not matched to a gene; V was cut back by 3 bases and J by 4 bases. Here the CDR3 DNA reads TGTGCCAGCAGCCAGAGAGCGGGAGTCTCGTACGAGCAGTACTTC. This gives the protein CASSQRAGVSYEQYF.

The chain joins TRBV27 to TRBJ2-3; TRBD2 aligns across 12 bases. Germline V CDR1 and CDR2: MNHEY, SMNVEV (reference sequence). This CDR3 spans 17 amino acids. V shed 2 bases, J shed 5 bases, and the junction held 8 bases outside the gene matches. In nucleotides, the CDR3 is TGTGCCAGCAGTTTACTAAGACTAGCGGGAGAGGTAGATACGCAGTATTTT. Translation gives CASSLLRLAGEVDTQYF.

The chain couples TRBV7-2 to TRBJ1-1; no reliable D call. Per the germline V gene, CDR1 is SGHTA and CDR2 is FQGNSA. CDR3 length equals 15 residues. V lost 5 bases, J lost 1 base, and 14 bases lay in between. Written as DNA, the CDR3 is TGTGCCAGCAGCGGCCAGATTTATAAGAACACTGAAGCTTTCTTT. Translated, it gives CASSGQIYKNTEAFF.